This TCR beta chain was obtained from a study of T cells in Graves' hyperthyroidism and ophthalmopathy. Diagnoses were established using clinical symptoms, serum thyroxine and TRAb, thyroid ultrasound and orbital computed tomography. The CDR3 has 13 amino acids. V shed 6 bases, J shed 6 bases, and the junction held 4 bases outside the gene matches. This clonotype was seen a few times. Using RNA transcripts as the source, TCR beta CDR3 regions were amplified. The TCR CDR3 was amplified in a first-round RT-PCR using the HTBI primer set. TCRdb redid the calling of the multiplex PCR reads with MiXCR, one entry per CDR3 protein. The table shows 530,000 or so distinct CDR3 sequences, with roughly a sixth occurring only once.

The source is a woman under 30 with Graves' ophthalmopathy. The sample taken for sequencing was blood. V and J are TRBV12-3 or TRBV12-4 and TRBJ1-2; TRBD1 aligns across 10 bases. CDR3 in amino acids: CASSTGTGDGYTF. The CDR3 nucleotides are TGTGCCAGCAGCACCGGGACAGGGGATGGCTACACCTTC.